The source of this TCR beta chain is a study of blood T cells in healthy people across ages. Overall study results and limits: Measured against age, TCR beta diversity per million T cells decreased in a roughly linear manner. Nothing was known about donor CMV status, and this possibly confounded expanded clonotype changes.

In each sample, at least 6 million PBMCs were isolated. Turning to this clonotype: The target antigen is unknown.

Using a J-beta primer mix together with a sample-barcoded 5' primer, a second PCR was run for roughly 6 to 11 cycles. Each cDNA molecule was tagged by a template-switch adaptor with 12 random nucleotides. One entry per CDR3 protein results from TCRdb running MiXCR on the 5' RACE reads. The sample lists some 920,000 distinct CDR3 sequences; 51% were seen once. Trimming took off 4 bases at V and 7 bases at J, with 10 bases between the two ends. CDR1 and CDR2 from the germline V gene are SEHNR and FQNEAQ (reference sequence). CDR3 length equals 12 residues. The gene calls are TRBV7-9 and TRBJ1-1; D unresolved. Sequencing used blood. This receptor was identified in a woman aged 60-75 years in good health. CDR3 loop: CASSYNSGEAFF. CDR3 DNA sequence: TGTGCCAGCAGCTATAATTCGGGTGAAGCTTTCTTT.